The 24 T cell receptor beta chains in this list originate from one sample, sequenced in a study of blood T cells in healthy people across ages (dated by TCRdb to between 2015 and 2016). The library was prepared using 5' RACE. A second PCR of about 7 to 12 cycles was run with a J-beta primer mix and a sample-barcoded 5' primer. In TCRdb, the public reads were trimmed at Q25 with fastp and aligned with MiXCR, with productive beta chains retained. Here each entry gathers all rows of one CDR3 protein and keeps the most common genes and DNA. For this sample the table gives approximately 1,700,000 distinct CDR3 sequences, of which about 39% were detected only once. The ten largest clones capture 23% of the sample. The sample taken for sequencing was blood. These receptors originate from a human donor in good health.

In its sample, this clonotype was seen many times. V and J are TRBV9 and TRBJ2-6; D gene unclear. This CDR3 is 13 amino acids long. CDR1 and CDR2 from the germline V gene are SGDLS and YYNGEE. Trimming took 5 bases from V and 4 from J, leaving 7 bases between them. Written as DNA, the CDR3 is TGTGCCAGCAGACCTACAGGGGCCAACGTCCTGACTTTC. As protein: CASRPTGANVLTF.

This chain uses TRBV7-9 with TRBJ2-7; no reliable D call. Trimming pared 1 base from V and 10 bases from J, leaving 11 bases between. The CDR3 spans 12 residues. Per germline, CDR1 SEHNR and CDR2 FQNEAQ (reference sequence). In DNA form, the CDR3 reads TGTGCCAGCAGCTTAGTAGGAGTCGACCAGTACTTC. Protein product: CASSLVGVDQYF.

Only a few counts were recorded for this clonotype. The rearrangement joins TRBV24-1 to TRBJ2-1, with TRBD2 matching 8 bases. V trimming: 0 bases; J trimming: 2 bases; junction bases outside the gene matches: 8. From germline, CDR1 is KGHDR and CDR2 SFDVKD. The CDR3 runs to 18 residues. The CDR3 DNA sequence: TGTGCCACCAGTGATTTGGTAACCGGGACTAGTCCCTACAATGAGCAGTTCTTC. Translated: CATSDLVTGTSPYNEQFF.

This chain connects TRBV29-1 to TRBJ2-3; D unclear. CDR3 length equals 12 residues. Germline V gene lookup returns CDR1 SQVTM and CDR2 ANQGSEA. V was trimmed by 5 bases and J by 4 bases, leaving 10 bases between them. In DNA form, the CDR3 reads TGCAGCGTTCATCGGACCGCAGATACGCAGTATTTT. This codes for CSVHRTADTQYF.

This clonotype came up a few times. CDR3 protein: CASSHPVSGYGSTEAFF. The CDR3 DNA sequence: TGCGCCAGCAGCCACCCCGTATCGGGGTATGGAAGCACTGAAGCTTTCTTT. This sequence joins TRBV4-3 and TRBJ1-1; D unclear. Germline CDR1 LGHNA, CDR2 YSLEER. The V end was cut by 3 bases, the J end by 4 bases, with 21 bases between. The CDR3 extends over 17 amino acids.

The genes are TRBV5-1 and TRBJ1-3; D not resolved. CDR1 and CDR2 (germline): SGHRS, YFSETQ. V lost 1 base and J 0 bases, leaving 11 bases between the germline ends. The CDR3 runs to 16 residues. The CDR3 DNA reads as TGCGCCAGCAGCTTGTCCAGGTTAGACTCTGGAAACACCATATATTTT. This translates into CASSLSRLDSGNTIYF. The full variable domain, with the rest looked up from reference TRBV5-1 and TRBJ1-3, is KAGVTQTPRYLIKTRGQQVTLSCSPISGHRSVSWYQQTPGQGLQFLFEYFSETQRNKGNFPGRFSGRQFSNSRSEMNVSTLELGDSALYLCASSLSRLDSGNTIYFGEGSWLTVV.

In its sample, this clonotype was seen many times. The rearrangement joins TRBV3-1 to TRBJ2-7; D is uncertain. CDR3 length: 13 amino acids. Trimming cost V 1 base and J 3 bases, with 7 bases left between them. Germline V gene sequence: CDR1 LGHDT, CDR2 YNNKEL (reference sequence). The CDR3 sequence is CASSQAHSYEQYF. CDR3 bases: TGTGCCAGCAGCCAAGCCCACAGCTACGAGCAGTACTTC.

This clonotype came up a few times. The gene calls are TRBV27 and TRBJ2-7; TRBD1 matches at 7 bases. Germline CDR1 MNHEY, CDR2 SMNVEV (reference sequence). V shed 8 bases, J shed 3 bases, and the junction held 13 bases outside the gene matches. This CDR3 contains 15 residues. The CDR3 sequence: CASGITGEPIYEQYF. The CDR3, as DNA: TGTGCCAGCGGGATCACAGGGGAGCCTATCTACGAGCAGTACTTC.

This chain joins TRBV4-3 and TRBJ1-2; 7 bases fit TRBD1. The V and J ends lost 0 bases and 8 bases, in that order; junction bases with no gene match: 3. This CDR3 spans 13 amino acids. CDR1 is LGHNA and CDR2 is YSLEER in the germline V gene. CDR3 residues: CASSQDWTGGYTF. CDR3 nucleotide sequence: TGCGCCAGCAGCCAAGATTGGACAGGAGGCTACACCTTC.

In its sample, this clonotype was seen a few times. The chain has TRBV4-3 and TRBJ2-5, with TRBD2 matching 10 bases. The CDR3 totals 16 residues. The V segment lost 0 bases and the J segment 5 bases; nucleotides outside the gene matches: 6. Germline CDR1 reads LGHNA; CDR2 reads YSLEER. CDR3 amino acids: CASSQDWSGGEETQYF. The CDR3 coding sequence is TGCGCCAGCAGCCAAGATTGGAGCGGGGGGGAGGAGACCCAGTACTTC.

Only one count was recorded for this clonotype. CDR3 nucleotide sequence: TGCGCCAGCAGTCTAGGGACACACCCAAACTATGGCTACACCTTC. It translates to CASSLGTHPNYGYTF. This chain joins TRBV5-1 and TRBJ1-2; possible D gene TRBD1, 6 bases. The CDR3 totals 15 residues. The V gene lost 5 bases and the J gene lost 2 bases, with 16 bases spanning the gap. CDR1 is SGHRS, CDR2 YFSETQ, per germline.

The CDR3 loop reads CASSFWGPRETQYF. CDR3 nucleotide sequence: TGTGCCAGCAGCTTTTGGGGGCCGAGGGAGACCCAGTACTTC. V and J are TRBV7-2 and TRBJ2-5; TRBD1 is a possible D gene (6 bases). Trimming took off 3 bases at V and 5 bases at J, with 13 bases between the two ends. The CDR3 runs to 14 residues. The V gene's germline CDR1 is SGHTA and CDR2 FQGNSA.

V usage is TRBV19 and J usage is TRBJ2-3; 7 positions agree with TRBD1. With 7 bases clipped from V and 2 bases from J, the junction kept 9 bases outside the gene matches. Germline CDR1 is LNHDA and CDR2 is SQIVND (reference sequence). The CDR3 is made up of 15 amino acids. The CDR3 here is CASTLGQPNTDTQYF. CDR3 nucleotide sequence: TGTGCCAGTACCCTGGGACAGCCTAACACAGATACGCAGTATTTT.

This clonotype turned up a few times. The rearrangement joins TRBV29-1 to TRBJ1-2; 9 bases agree with TRBD1. This CDR3 contains 12 residues. Unmatched junction bases numbered 6, after V lost 6 bases and J lost 7 bases. Germline lookup yields CDR1 SQVTM and CDR2 ANQGSEA. The CDR3 region has the DNA TGCAGCGTCGAACAGGGGGCGCGTGGCTACACCTTC. Translated: CSVEQGARGYTF.

Turning to this clonotype: One junction end disagrees with the germline gene, perhaps due to a read error. J is TRBJ2-1 and V is TRBV4-3; 9 nucleotides match TRBD2. The germline CDR1 and CDR2 sequences are LGHNA and YSLEER. This CDR3 is built from 15 residues. The CDR3 DNA reads as TGCGCCAGCAGCCAAGGGGGGACTAGCTACAATGGGCAGTTCTTC. Protein product: CASSQGGTSYNGQFF.

This clonotype occurred a few times. The gene calls are TRBV3-1 and TRBJ2-7, with D tentatively TRBD2 (6 bases). From germline, CDR1 is LGHDT and CDR2 YNNKEL (reference sequence). The CDR3 is made up of 15 amino acids. V was clipped by 2 bases and J by 3 bases, with 14 bases between them. Here the CDR3 reads CASSQRLVENYEQYF. CDR3 nucleotide sequence: TGTGCCAGCAGCCAACGACTAGTGGAAAACTACGAGCAGTACTTC.

Notes on this clonotype: Compared with germline, one end of the junction differs, possibly owing to a read error. V and J are TRBV7-2 and TRBJ1-2, with TRBD1 identical over 7 bases. CDR1 and CDR2 from the germline V gene are SGHTA and FQGNSA. This CDR3 region has 15 residues. The CDR3 bases are TGTGCCGGCAGCCCCCAGGGGGAACTGAACTATGGCTACACCTTC. Protein product: CAGSPQGELNYGYTF.

This clonotype showed up just a few times. This rearrangement joins TRBV12-3 or TRBV12-4 to TRBJ2-3; no clear D gene. Trimming took off 5 bases at V and 8 bases at J, with 11 bases between the two ends. The CDR3 has 12 amino acids. CDR3: CASSPASLTQYF. The CDR3 DNA follows: TGTGCCAGCAGTCCTGCGTCCCTTACGCAGTATTTT.

In the case of this clonotype: A much larger clone lies a single base off, so this may be a read error. The chain uses TRBV29-1 and TRBJ2-1; no clear D gene. The CDR3 has 14 amino acids. Germline assignment: CDR1 SQVTM and CDR2 ANQGSEA. This CDR3 reads CSVPPSSSYNERFF. DNA for the CDR3: TGCAGCGTTCCCCCCTCCAGCTCCTACAATGAGCGGTTCTTC.

The rearrangement uses TRBV3-1 and TRBJ1-1; D uncertain. Germline V gene sequence: CDR1 LGHDT, CDR2 YNNKEL (reference sequence). The CDR3 contains 14 residues. V was trimmed by 4 bases and J by 3 bases, leaving 12 bases between them. The CDR3 DNA sequence: TGTGCCAGCAGCCTCCGGGCCCGGGACACTGAAGCTTTCTTT. Translation: CASSLRARDTEAFF.

The rearrangement joins TRBV4-1 to TRBJ2-7; the match to TRBD1 covers 9 bases. The assigned J gene may be wrong: the sequence end matches TRBJ2-4 better. The CDR3 is made up of 16 amino acids. Germline assignment: CDR1 MGHRA and CDR2 YSYEKL. CDR3 DNA sequence: TGCGCCAGCAGCCTAATAACAGGGGGCGGTGCAAACATTCAGTACTTC. This codes for CASSLITGGGANIQYF.

V is TRBV11-3 and J is TRBJ1-1; D not certain. V lost 1 base and J 1 base, leaving 7 bases between the germline ends. The length of the CDR3 is 14 residues. Germline assignment: CDR1 SGHNT and CDR2 YENEEA. CDR3 nucleotides: TGTGCCAGCAGCTTAGTACTTCCGAACACTGAAGCTTTCTTT. Protein product: CASSLVLPNTEAFF.

The J gene is TRBJ2-1, the V gene TRBV4-1, with a weak D call TRBD2 (5 bases). V was shortened by 0 bases and J by 15 bases, with 24 bases between the two germline ends. Germline V CDR1 and CDR2: MGHRA, YSYEKL. This CDR3 is 16 amino acids long. The CDR3 sequence: CASSQDRAGRRFSLFF. The DNA for the CDR3 is TGCGCCAGCAGCCAAGATCGGGCGGGCAGGCGCTTCTCACTGTTCTTC.

The chain employs TRBV7-2 and TRBJ2-7; tentatively, D is TRBD1 or TRBD2 (6 bases each). Judging by the DNA end, TRBJ2-5 fits better; the J call may be wrong. The V gene's germline CDR1 is SGHTA and CDR2 FQGNSA. CDR3 length equals 16 residues. Written as DNA, the CDR3 is TGTGCCAGCAGTTCATTCCCAAGGGGGGCCGGGGAGACCCAGTACTTC. It codes for CASSSFPRGAGETQYF.